The 14 T cell receptor beta chains below come from one sample, sequenced in a study of molecular identifiers for immune sequencing clone quantification. TCRdb reprocessed the PCR reads via MiXCR and lists one record per CDR3 protein. The sample has about 320,000 distinct CDR3 sequences; 20% to 25% are singletons. The sequencing sample was made of naive CD8+ T cells from blood, with Jurkat cell RNA spiked in. The subset denotes: FACS-sorted CD8+CD4-CCR7+CD45RA+ naive T cells. These receptors came from a human donor in good health. Some libraries in this study had Jurkat cell RNA spiked in.

Ten or more counts support this clonotype. The CDR3 nucleotides read TGTGCCAGCAGTTCGACAGGGGACACTGAAGCTTTCTTT. Translated: CASSSTGDTEAFF. The chain employs TRBV6-5 and TRBJ1-1; 8 bases are a match to TRBD1. The V gene's germline CDR1 is MNHEY and CDR2 SVGAGI. The CDR3 loop spans 13 amino acids. V shed 4 bases, J shed 3 bases, and the junction held 1 base outside the gene matches.

This clonotype was observed at least ten times. The chain combines TRBV6-5 with TRBJ2-2; TRBD2 matches at 14 bases. V was clipped by 2 bases and J by 0 bases; unmatched bases: 5. The CDR3 is made up of 19 amino acids. CDR1 is MNHEY, CDR2 SVGAGI, per germline. The CDR3 reads CASSYRLAGGFANTGELFF. The CDR3, as DNA: TGTGCCAGCAGTTACCGACTAGCGGGGGGGTTCGCGAACACCGGGGAGCTGTTTTTT.

Concerning this clonotype itself: A much larger clone is a single base away; this may be a read error. The chain has TRBV7-2 and TRBJ1-5; D not certain. The DNA end favors TRBJ2-3, so the J call may be wrong. From germline, CDR1 is SGHTA and CDR2 FQGNSA. The length of the CDR3 is 11 residues. For the CDR3, the DNA is TGTGCCAGATGGCATGGGCAGCCCCAGTATTTT. It encodes CARWHGQPQYF.

The rearrangement uses TRBV6-5 and TRBJ2-6; the D is unclear. The germline gives CDR1 MNHEY, CDR2 SVGAGI. CDR3 length equals 17 residues. The V end lost 5 bases, the J end lost 0 bases, and 14 bases lay between the germline ends. The CDR3 region is CASSPLPGISGANVLTF. CDR3 sequence (DNA): TGTGCCAGCAGTCCCCTCCCAGGTATCTCTGGGGCCAACGTCCTGACTTTC.

This clonotype was seen a few times. The CDR3 sequence: CASSFSSSTEQYF. In nucleotides, the CDR3 is TGTGCCAGCAGTTTTTCAAGCAGCACCGAGCAGTACTTC. The J gene is TRBJ2-7, the V gene TRBV12-3 or TRBV12-4; D is ambiguous. V lost 3 bases, J lost 6 bases, and 12 bases lay in between. CDR3 length: 13 residues.

The sample holds many counts of this clonotype. This chain joins TRBV21-1 and TRBJ2-2; TRBD1 is taken as the D call from the table, unchecked against the DNA. TRBV21-1 is tagged as a pseudogene. The CDR3 is made up of 14 amino acids. The CDR3 reads CASRDRANTGELFF. CDR3 DNA sequence: TGTGCCAGCCGGGACAGGGCGAACACCGGGGAGCTGTTTTTT.

This clonotype was counted ten times or more. The chain uses TRBV27 and TRBJ2-3; D call uncertain. Germline values: CDR1 MNHEY, CDR2 SMNVEV (reference sequence). Trimming took 4 bases from V and 10 from J, leaving 12 bases between them. The CDR3 runs 12 residues. CDR3 loop: CASSSGPTPQYF. For the CDR3, the DNA is TGTGCCAGCAGTTCTGGACCAACCCCGCAGTATTTT.

This clonotype was seen a handful of times. CDR3 bases: TGTGCCAGCAGTTCGAAAATACCCTACAATGAGCAGTTCTTC. Amino acids: CASSSKIPYNEQFF. The chain links TRBV6-5 to TRBJ2-1; D is uncertain. The V end was cut by 4 bases, the J end by 2 bases, with 9 bases between. Germline V gene lookup returns CDR1 MNHEY and CDR2 SVGAGI. CDR3 length: 14 amino acids.

In this sample, this clonotype turned up many times. This rearrangement joins TRBV14 to TRBJ2-5; no clear D. Germline V gives CDR1 SGHDN, CDR2 FVKESK. The CDR3 runs to 16 residues. V was pared by 0 bases and J by 6 bases, with 17 bases between. In nucleotides, the CDR3 is TGTGCCAGCAGCCAAGATCGCTCGGCCCGTAAACAGACCCAGTACTTC. Its protein product is CASSQDRSARKQTQYF. The full variable domain, rest sourced from reference TRBV14 and TRBJ2-5, is EAGVTQFPSHSVIEKGQTVTLRCDPISGHDNLYWYRRVMGKEIKFLLHFVKESKQDESGMPNNRFLAERTGGTYSTLKVQPAELEDSGVYFCASSQDRSARKQTQYFGPGTRLLVL.

As for this clonotype: A read error may be the cause here, since a much bigger clone is one base away. This rearrangement joins TRBV13 to TRBJ2-2, with TRBD1 matching over 7 bases. The CDR3 is 17 residues long. Germline V lookup: CDR1 PRHDT, CDR2 FYEKMQ (reference sequence). Unmatched junction bases numbered 4, after V lost 0 bases and J lost 0 bases. CDR3 sequence: CASSLGDRPPNTGELFF. Written as DNA, the CDR3 is TGTGCCAGCAGCTTAGGGGACAGGCCACCGAACACCGGGGAGCTGTTTTTT.

This clonotype was picked up many times. This chain joins TRBV10-3 and TRBJ1-1; TRBD1 is a possible D gene (6 bases). The CDR3 covers 13 residues. Trimming left V 7 bases short and J 1 base short, with 10 bases between. Germline V gene data show CDR1 as ENHRY and CDR2 as SYGVKD. The CDR3 DNA reads as TGTGCCATCACGGACAGATCGAACACTGAAGCTTTCTTT. Protein product: CAITDRSNTEAFF.

As for this clonotype: This sequence may be a read error, since a much larger clone differs from it by one base. The gene calls are TRBV5-6 and TRBJ1-5; D remains ambiguous. CDR3 length equals 12 residues. In germline, CDR1 is SGHDT, CDR2 YYEEEE. CDR3 loop: CASSYGFQPQRF. Written as DNA, the CDR3 is TGTGCCAGCAGCTATGGATTTCAGCCCCAGCGTTTT.

This clonotype came up many times. The rearrangement joins TRBV9 to TRBJ1-5; D call uncertain. The germline V gene encodes CDR1 SGDLS and CDR2 YYNGEE. The CDR3 is 14 residues long. V lost 0 bases to trimming and J lost 5 bases, with 9 bases between them. The CDR3 bases are TGTGCCAGCAGCGTAGTGGACGGGGATCAGCCCCAGCATTTT. Amino acids: CASSVVDGDQPQHF. Complete variable domain (other parts from reference TRBV9 and TRBJ1-5): DSGVTQTPKHLITATGQRVTLRCSPRSGDLSVYWYQQSLDQGLQFLIQYYNGEERAKGNILERFSAQQFPDLHSELNLSSLELGDSALYFCASSVVDGDQPQHFGDGTRLSIL.

The rearrangement joins TRBV29-1 to TRBJ2-7, with D unresolved. The CDR3 totals 14 residues. The V end lost 4 bases, the J end lost 0 bases, and 13 bases lay between the germline ends. Germline CDR1 SQVTM, CDR2 ANQGSEA. CDR3 sequence: CSVVRPGASYEQYF. The CDR3 nucleotides read TGCAGCGTTGTTAGGCCAGGTGCCTCCTACGAGCAGTACTTC.